This T cell receptor (beta chain) stems from a study of CD8+ T cells in alopecia areata. Across the whole study: Treated patients were scored for severity by percent of scalp affected.

Worth noting for this clone: Its antigen is unidentified.

Study-level points and caveats: Sequencing of scalp samples also includes resident alphabeta T cells from normal skin. Throughout tofacitinib, many expanded lesional clones continued to persist in scalp and blood. It was lesional scalp, especially alopecia totalis/universalis, that showed higher clonality than normal scalp.

The treatment here: oral pan-JAK inhibitor, 5-10 mg twice daily. RNA extraction was followed by reverse transcription into cDNA, which acted as the sequencing template. Sequenced by immunoSEQ multiplex PCR; TCRdb stores in-frame clones only, minus some. This repertoire shows some 180,000 clones, around half found once; its top ten account for roughly a tenth. The CDR3 consists of 14 residues. Germline V lookup: CDR1 LGHNA, CDR2 YSLEER. With 0 bases removed from V and 5 bases from J, the gap between germline ends came to 10 bases. This receptor was identified in a human donor with alopecia areata. The chain combines TRBV4-3 with TRBJ2-5, with D uncertain. This specimen was CD8+ T cells sorted from blood, taken at week 24, from a patient treated with tofacitinib. The CDR3 bases are TGCGCCAGCAGCCAAGACAAGGGTTTGGAGACCCAGTACTTC. Protein sequence: CASSQDKGLETQYF.